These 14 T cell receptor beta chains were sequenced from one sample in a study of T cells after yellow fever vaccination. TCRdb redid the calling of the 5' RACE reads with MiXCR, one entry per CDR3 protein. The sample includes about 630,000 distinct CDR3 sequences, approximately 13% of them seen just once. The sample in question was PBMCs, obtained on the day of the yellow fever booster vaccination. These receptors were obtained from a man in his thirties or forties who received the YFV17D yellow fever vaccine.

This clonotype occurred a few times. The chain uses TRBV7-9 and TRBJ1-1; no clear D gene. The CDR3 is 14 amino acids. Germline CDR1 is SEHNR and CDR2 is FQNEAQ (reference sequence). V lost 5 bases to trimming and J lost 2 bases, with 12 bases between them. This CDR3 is CASSVREVNTEAFF. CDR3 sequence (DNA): TGTGCCAGCAGCGTACGGGAGGTAAACACTGAAGCTTTCTTT.

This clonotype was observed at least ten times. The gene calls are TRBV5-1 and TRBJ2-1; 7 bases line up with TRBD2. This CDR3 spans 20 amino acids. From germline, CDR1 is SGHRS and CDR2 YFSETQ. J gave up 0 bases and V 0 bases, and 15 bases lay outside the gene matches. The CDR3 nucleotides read TGCGCCAGCAGCTTGGTAGGCGGCGGGAGCGGCCCCAGCTCCTACAATGAGCAGTTCTTC. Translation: CASSLVGGGSGPSSYNEQFF. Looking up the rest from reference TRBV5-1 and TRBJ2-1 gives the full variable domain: KAGVTQTPRYLIKTRGQQVTLSCSPISGHRSVSWYQQTPGQGLQFLFEYFSETQRNKGNFPGRFSGRQFSNSRSEMNVSTLELGDSALYLCASSLVGGGSGPSSYNEQFFGPGTRLTVL.

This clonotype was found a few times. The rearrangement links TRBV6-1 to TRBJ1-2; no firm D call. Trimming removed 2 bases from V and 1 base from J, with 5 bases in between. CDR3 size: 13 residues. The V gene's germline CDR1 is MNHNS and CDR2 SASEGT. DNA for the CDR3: TGTGCCAGCAGTGAAAGGATTAACTATGGCTACACCTTC. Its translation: CASSERINYGYTF.

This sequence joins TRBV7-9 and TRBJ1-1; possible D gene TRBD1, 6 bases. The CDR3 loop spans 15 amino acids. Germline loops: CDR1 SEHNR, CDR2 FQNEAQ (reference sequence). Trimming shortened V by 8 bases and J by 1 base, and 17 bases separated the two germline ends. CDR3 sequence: CASLGHWTANTEAFF. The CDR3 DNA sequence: TGTGCCAGCCTAGGGCATTGGACAGCGAACACTGAAGCTTTCTTT.

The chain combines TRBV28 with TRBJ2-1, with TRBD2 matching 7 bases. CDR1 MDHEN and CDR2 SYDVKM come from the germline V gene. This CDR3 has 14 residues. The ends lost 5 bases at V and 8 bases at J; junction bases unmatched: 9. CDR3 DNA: TGTGCCAGCAGTCCGAGGACTAGATATCATGAGCAGTTCTTC. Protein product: CASSPRTRYHEQFF.

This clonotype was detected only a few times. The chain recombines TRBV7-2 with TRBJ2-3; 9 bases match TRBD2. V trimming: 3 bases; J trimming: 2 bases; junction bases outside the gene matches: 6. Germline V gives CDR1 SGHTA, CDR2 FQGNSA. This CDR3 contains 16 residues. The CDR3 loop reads CASSFSSGANTDTQYF. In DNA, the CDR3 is TGTGCCAGCAGCTTCTCTAGCGGGGCGAACACAGATACGCAGTATTTT.

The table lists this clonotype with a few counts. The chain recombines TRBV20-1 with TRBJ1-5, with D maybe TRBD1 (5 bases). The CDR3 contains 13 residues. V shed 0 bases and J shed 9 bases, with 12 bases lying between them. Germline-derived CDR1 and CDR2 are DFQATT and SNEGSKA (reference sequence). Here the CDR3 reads CSARDLGDPPQHF. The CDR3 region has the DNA TGCAGTGCTAGAGATCTGGGGGATCCGCCCCAGCATTTT.

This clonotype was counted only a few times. The DNA for the CDR3 is TGTGCCAGCAGCCGGACAGGGGGCGTCGGTTACGAGCAGTACTTC. Its protein is CASSRTGGVGYEQYF. This sequence joins TRBV7-9 and TRBJ2-7; TRBD1 aligns across 11 bases. This CDR3 region has 15 residues. Trimming took 5 bases from V and 4 from J; bases not matched to a gene: 7. CDR1 and CDR2 from the germline V gene are SEHNR and FQNEAQ (reference sequence).

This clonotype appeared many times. Here the CDR3 reads CASSQEQTGIGEQFF. In DNA form, the CDR3 reads TGTGCCAGCAGCCAGGAACAGACAGGGATCGGGGAGCAGTTCTTC. The rearrangement uses TRBV4-2 and TRBJ2-1; TRBD1 matches at 7 bases. Trimming took 3 bases from V and 10 from J; bases not matched to a gene: 12. The length of the CDR3 is 15 residues. CDR1 and CDR2 (germline): LGHNA, YNFKEQ.

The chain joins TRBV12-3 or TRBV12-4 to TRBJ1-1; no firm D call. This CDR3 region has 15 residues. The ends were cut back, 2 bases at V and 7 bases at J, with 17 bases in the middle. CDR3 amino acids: CASSLSGSGGIEAFF. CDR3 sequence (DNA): TGTGCCAGCAGTTTATCGGGTTCGGGTGGCATTGAAGCTTTCTTT.

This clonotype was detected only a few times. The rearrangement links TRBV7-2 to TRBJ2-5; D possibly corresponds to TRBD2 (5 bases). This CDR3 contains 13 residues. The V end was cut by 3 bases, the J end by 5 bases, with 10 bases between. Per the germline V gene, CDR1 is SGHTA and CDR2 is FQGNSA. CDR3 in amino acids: CASSFDYYETQYF. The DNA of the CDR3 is TGTGCCAGCAGCTTTGACTATTACGAGACCCAGTACTTC.

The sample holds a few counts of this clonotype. The CDR3 loop reads CSANNGWEGRNEQFF. DNA of the CDR3: TGCAGTGCTAATAATGGGTGGGAGGGCCGTAATGAGCAGTTCTTC. The chain employs TRBV20-1 and TRBJ2-1; 7 nucleotides line up with TRBD2. The CDR3 runs to 15 residues. V lost 4 bases, J lost 7 bases, and 13 bases stayed unmatched. Germline CDR1 is DFQATT and CDR2 is SNEGSKA (reference sequence).

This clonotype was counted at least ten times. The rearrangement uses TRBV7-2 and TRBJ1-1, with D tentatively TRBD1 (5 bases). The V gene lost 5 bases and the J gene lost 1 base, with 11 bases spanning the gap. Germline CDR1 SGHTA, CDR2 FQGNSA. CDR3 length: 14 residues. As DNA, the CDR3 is TGTGCCAGCAGCCCCGCAGGGACGAACACTGAAGCTTTCTTT. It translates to CASSPAGTNTEAFF.

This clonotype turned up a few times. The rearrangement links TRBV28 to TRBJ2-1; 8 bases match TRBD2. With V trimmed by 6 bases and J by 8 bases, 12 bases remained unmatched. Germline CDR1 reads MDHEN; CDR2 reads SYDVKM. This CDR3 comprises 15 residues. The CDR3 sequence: CASRSYGTRLDEQFF. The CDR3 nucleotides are TGTGCCAGCAGAAGCTACGGGACTAGATTGGATGAGCAGTTCTTC.